This T cell receptor (beta chain) was retrieved from a study of cytomegalovirus exposure and HLA in healthy donors. The study's findings and limits: TCR beta V- and J-gene trimming, according to a later analysis, was linked to a missense DCLRE1C variant.

The germline V gene has CDR1 LNHDA and CDR2 SQIVND (reference sequence). There are 13 residues in the CDR3. V was pared by 3 bases and J by 4 bases, with 1 base of the junction left unmatched. To note about this clone: What it binds is not known.

The PCR made use of 60 Vbeta and 13 Jbeta primers. Using immunoSEQ multiplex PCR, the repertoire was profiled, and TCRdb retains in-frame clones only, with some absent. The sample yields approximately 150,000 clones, 85% seen once. The sequence came from a man aged 25-40 years in good health and CMV-seropositive. The J gene is TRBJ1-2, the V gene TRBV19, with 8 bases identical to TRBD1. Sequencing input: PBMCs. DNA of the CDR3: TGTGCCAGTAGTATGACAGGGGCCTATGGCTACACCTTC. As protein: CASSMTGAYGYTF.